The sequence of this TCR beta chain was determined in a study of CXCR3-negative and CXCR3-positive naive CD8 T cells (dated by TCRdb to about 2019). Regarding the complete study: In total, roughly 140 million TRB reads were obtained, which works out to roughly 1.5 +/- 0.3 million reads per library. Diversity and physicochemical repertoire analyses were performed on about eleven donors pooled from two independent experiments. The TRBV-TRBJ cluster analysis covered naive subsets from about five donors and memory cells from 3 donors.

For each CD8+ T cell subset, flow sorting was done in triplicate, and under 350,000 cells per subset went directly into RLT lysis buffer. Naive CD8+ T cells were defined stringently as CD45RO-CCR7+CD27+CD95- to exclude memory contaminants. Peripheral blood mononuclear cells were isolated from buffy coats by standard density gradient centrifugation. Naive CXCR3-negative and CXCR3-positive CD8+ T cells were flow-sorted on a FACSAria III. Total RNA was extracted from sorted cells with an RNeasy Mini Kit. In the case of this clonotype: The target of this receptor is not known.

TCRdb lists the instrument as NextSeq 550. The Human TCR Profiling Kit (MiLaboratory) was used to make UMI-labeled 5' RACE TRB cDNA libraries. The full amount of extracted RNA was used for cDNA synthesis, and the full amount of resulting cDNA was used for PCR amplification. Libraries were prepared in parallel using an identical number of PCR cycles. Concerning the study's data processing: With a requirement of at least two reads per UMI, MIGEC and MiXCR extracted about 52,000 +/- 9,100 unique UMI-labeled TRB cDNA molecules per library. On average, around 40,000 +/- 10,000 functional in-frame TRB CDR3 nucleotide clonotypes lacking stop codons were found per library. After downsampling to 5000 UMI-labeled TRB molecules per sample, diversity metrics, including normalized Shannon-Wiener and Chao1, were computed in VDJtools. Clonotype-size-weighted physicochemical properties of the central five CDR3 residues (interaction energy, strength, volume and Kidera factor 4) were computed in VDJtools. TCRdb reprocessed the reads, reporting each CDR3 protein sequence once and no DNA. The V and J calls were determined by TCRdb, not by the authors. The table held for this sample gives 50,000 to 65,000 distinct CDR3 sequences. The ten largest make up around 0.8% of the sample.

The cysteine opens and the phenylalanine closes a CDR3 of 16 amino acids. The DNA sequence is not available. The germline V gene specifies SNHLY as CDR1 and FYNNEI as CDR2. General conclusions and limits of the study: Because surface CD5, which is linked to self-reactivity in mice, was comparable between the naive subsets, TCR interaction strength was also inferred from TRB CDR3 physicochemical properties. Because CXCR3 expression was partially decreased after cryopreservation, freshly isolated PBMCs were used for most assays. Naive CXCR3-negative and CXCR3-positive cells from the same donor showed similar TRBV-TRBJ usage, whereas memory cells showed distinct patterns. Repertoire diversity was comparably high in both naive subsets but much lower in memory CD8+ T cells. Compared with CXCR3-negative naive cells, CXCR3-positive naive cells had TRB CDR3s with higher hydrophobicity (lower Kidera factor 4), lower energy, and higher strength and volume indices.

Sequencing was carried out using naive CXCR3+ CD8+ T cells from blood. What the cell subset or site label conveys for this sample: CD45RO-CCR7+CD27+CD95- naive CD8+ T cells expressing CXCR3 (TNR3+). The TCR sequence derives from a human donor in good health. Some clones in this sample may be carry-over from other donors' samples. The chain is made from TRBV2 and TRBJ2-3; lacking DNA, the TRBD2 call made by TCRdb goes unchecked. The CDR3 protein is CASSVPGTSGSDTQYF.